The entry below describes one T cell receptor beta chain. The antigen is unknown. The sample originates from a study of cytomegalovirus exposure and HLA in healthy donors. J was trimmed by 4 bases and V by 3 bases; bases with no gene match: 16. CDR1 is MNHEY and CDR2 is SMNVEV in the germline V gene (reference sequence). The length of the CDR3 is 19 residues. Study-wide results and limits: About 87% or about 30% of the time was how often most TCR beta V segments were productive, according to an earlier analysis. Later analysis suggested most CMV-associated TCR beta chains were HLA-restricted.

Vbeta (60) and Jbeta (13) primers were used in the PCR. TCRdb keeps only in-frame clones here, not all; method: immunoSEQ multiplex PCR. The sample consists of about 170,000 clones, approximately 70% of them appearing once. The TCR sequence derives from a man aged 40-55 years in good health and CMV-seropositive. Sequences were obtained from PBMCs. The rearrangement links TRBV27 to TRBJ2-5, with TRBD1 matching 11 bases. In DNA form, the CDR3 reads TGTGCCAGCAGTTTTTACGCCCCCCGGACAGGGGGCGGGATAGAGACCCAGTACTTC. As protein: CASSFYAPRTGGGIETQYF.